These 15 T cell receptor beta chains were all obtained from the same sample, sequenced in a study of cytomegalovirus exposure and HLA in healthy donors. Primers: 60 Vbeta forward and 13 Jbeta reverse. Assay: immunoSEQ multiplex PCR; the TCRdb copy retains only in-frame clones and omits some. The sample has 140,000 or so clones, about four fifths seen once. Sequencing used PBMCs. These receptor sequences come from a man in his forties in good health and CMV-seronegative.

V gene TRBV19 combines with J gene TRBJ1-1; D possibly corresponds to TRBD1 (5 bases). V lost 3 bases, J lost 6 bases, and 11 bases lay in between. This CDR3 contains 13 residues. The V gene's germline CDR1 is LNHDA and CDR2 SQIVND (reference sequence). The CDR3 sequence: CASSMSRVSEAFF. CDR3 DNA: TGTGCCAGTAGTATGTCCAGGGTCTCTGAAGCTTTCTTT.

This chain uses TRBV27 with TRBJ1-6; no firm D call. CDR3 length: 15 amino acids. Trimming took 2 bases from V and 1 from J, leaving 6 bases between them. CDR1 and CDR2 (germline): MNHEY, SMNVEV (reference sequence). The DNA of the CDR3 is TGTGCCAGCAGTTTAGAGGGATCCTATAATTCACCCCTCCACTTT. Its translation: CASSLEGSYNSPLHF.

This chain joins TRBV11-2 and TRBJ1-6; D unresolved. Trimming shortened V by 2 bases and J by 7 bases, and 15 bases separated the two germline ends. This CDR3 spans 16 amino acids. The germline CDR1 and CDR2 sequences are SGHAT and FQNNGV. The CDR3 DNA reads as TGTGCCAGCAGCTTAACCGCATCAAGAGGGAATTCACCCCTCCACTTT. As protein: CASSLTASRGNSPLHF.

The DNA for the CDR3 is TGTGCCAGCAGCTTAGTCCCGGGACAGGGACCGGCAGGAAAACTGTTTTTT. Translation: CASSLVPGQGPAGKLFF. The gene calls are TRBV11-2 and TRBJ1-4, with 9 bases matching TRBD1. J was trimmed by 10 bases and V by 1 base; bases with no gene match: 13. Germline CDR1 and CDR2: SGHAT and FQNNGV. CDR3 length: 17 residues.

The rearrangement links TRBV27 to TRBJ2-7, with TRBD1 matching 9 bases. Trimming took 5 bases from V and 2 from J; bases not matched to a gene: 7. The CDR3 runs 15 residues. The germline V gene encodes CDR1 MNHEY and CDR2 SMNVEV (reference sequence). CDR3 sequence: CASSPWGTGTYEQYF. The CDR3, as DNA: TGTGCCAGCAGTCCTTGGGGGACAGGGACCTACGAGCAGTACTTC.

The chain has TRBV19 and TRBJ1-1; TRBD1 agrees at 12 bases. Germline CDR1 reads LNHDA; CDR2 reads SQIVND (reference sequence). V trimming: 3 bases; J trimming: 5 bases; junction bases outside the gene matches: 4. This CDR3 is built from 15 residues. The CDR3 region is CASSISGQGATEAFF. The CDR3 DNA reads TGTGCCAGTAGTATTTCGGGACAGGGGGCGACTGAAGCTTTCTTT.

The CDR3 coding sequence is TGCGCCAGCAGCCAACGAGGGACAGATACGCAGTATTTT. Translated, it gives CASSQRGTDTQYF. The chain couples TRBV4-3 to TRBJ2-3, with D possibly being TRBD2 (5 bases). Germline CDR1 LGHNA, CDR2 YSLEER. This CDR3 contains 13 residues. V dropped 2 bases and J dropped 3 bases, with 6 bases sitting between them.

The gene calls are TRBV27 and TRBJ2-7; tentatively, D is TRBD1 (6 bases). V lost 5 bases to trimming and J lost 7 bases, with 21 bases between them. The CDR3 is made up of 15 amino acids. Per the germline V gene, CDR1 is MNHEY and CDR2 is SMNVEV (reference sequence). CDR3: CASSPLRQEPGEQYF. The DNA of the CDR3 is TGTGCCAGCAGTCCTCTCCGACAGGAACCCGGTGAGCAGTACTTC.

This chain links TRBV15 with TRBJ1-3, with D perhaps matching TRBD1 (6 bases). V lost 8 bases and J lost 2, with 13 bases in between. The V gene's germline CDR1 is LNHNV and CDR2 YYDKDF (reference sequence). This CDR3 is 14 amino acids long. CDR3 sequence: CATRNRVAGNTIYF. The DNA for the CDR3 is TGTGCCACCCGGAACAGGGTTGCTGGAAACACCATATATTTT.

This clone was detected a few times. This chain joins TRBV9 and TRBJ2-7; D perhaps matches TRBD1 (6 bases). The CDR3 covers 14 residues. CDR1 is SGDLS and CDR2 is YYNGEE in the germline V gene. Trimming pared 0 bases from V and 3 bases from J, leaving 10 bases between. The CDR3 is CASSVATGIYEQYF. CDR3 nucleotide sequence: TGTGCCAGCAGCGTAGCTACAGGGATCTACGAGCAGTACTTC.

CDR3 in DNA: TGTGCCAGCAGCTTAAGTAGAACAGGTCGGGAGCAGTACTTC. Protein: CASSLSRTGREQYF. This chain links TRBV7-9 with TRBJ2-7; D possibly corresponds to TRBD1 (5 bases). The CDR3 spans 14 residues. In germline, CDR1 is SEHNR, CDR2 FQNEAQ (reference sequence). Trimming cost V 2 bases and J 7 bases, with 15 bases left between them.

This clone was counted once. The chain recombines TRBV11-2 with TRBJ2-5; possible D gene TRBD1, 5 bases. Germline assignment: CDR1 SGHAT and CDR2 FQNNGV. Between the trimmed V and J ends, which lost 1 base and 7 bases, there was a span of 13 bases. The CDR3 totals 14 residues. The CDR3 DNA follows: TGTGCCAGCAGCTTAGGACAGTCTGGCGGGACCCAGTACTTC. Its translation is CASSLGQSGGTQYF.

In DNA, the CDR3 is TGTGCCAGCTCCCGACCAGGGGGCGATGGCTACACCTTC. Its protein is CASSRPGGDGYTF. V usage is TRBV18 and J usage is TRBJ1-2; 8 positions agree with TRBD1. Germline CDR1 KGHSH, CDR2 LQKENI. Trimming at V came to 6 bases and at J to 6 bases, leaving 6 bases not matched to a gene. This CDR3 region has 13 residues.

This chain links TRBV30 with TRBJ1-5; tentatively, D is TRBD1 (5 bases). CDR1 is GTSNPN and CDR2 is SVGIG in the germline V gene (reference sequence). The CDR3 covers 13 residues. V gave up 7 bases and J gave up 6 bases, with 16 bases separating them. The CDR3 bases are TGTGCCTCCCAAGGGGCGCAGGGTCAGCCCCAGCATTTT. It yields the protein CASQGAQGQPQHF.

The chain combines TRBV15 with TRBJ2-4; TRBD2 might be the D (6 bases). Germline V lookup: CDR1 LNHNV, CDR2 YYDKDF (reference sequence). The V and J ends lost 0 bases and 0 bases respectively, with 15 bases between them. The CDR3 has 18 amino acids. CDR3 in amino acids: CATSRDGGGFLAKNIQYF. The CDR3 coding sequence is TGTGCCACCAGCAGAGACGGGGGAGGATTCCTAGCCAAAAACATTCAGTACTTC.